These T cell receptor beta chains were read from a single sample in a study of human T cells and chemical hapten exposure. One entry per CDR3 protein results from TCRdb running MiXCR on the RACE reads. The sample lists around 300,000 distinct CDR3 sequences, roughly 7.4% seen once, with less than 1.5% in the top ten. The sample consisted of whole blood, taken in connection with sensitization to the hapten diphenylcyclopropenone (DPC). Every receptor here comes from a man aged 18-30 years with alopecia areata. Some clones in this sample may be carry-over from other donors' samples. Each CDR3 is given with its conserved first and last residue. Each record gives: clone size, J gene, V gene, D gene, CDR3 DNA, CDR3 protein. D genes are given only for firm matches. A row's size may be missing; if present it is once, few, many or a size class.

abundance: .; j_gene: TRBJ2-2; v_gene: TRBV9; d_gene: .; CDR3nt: TGTGCCAGCAGCGCCGCCCAGGTGGGCACCGGGGAGCTGTTTTTT; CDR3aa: CASSAAQVGTGELFF
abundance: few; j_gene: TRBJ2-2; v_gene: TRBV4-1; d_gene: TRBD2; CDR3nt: TGCGCCAGCAGCCAATCACTAGCGGGGGGCACCGGGGAGCTGTTTTTT; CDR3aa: CASSQSLAGGTGELFF
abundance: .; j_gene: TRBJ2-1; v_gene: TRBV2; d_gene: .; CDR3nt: TGTGCCAGCGGGGTTAGAAAACTGGGTGAGCAGTTCTTC; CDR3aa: CASGVRKLGEQFF
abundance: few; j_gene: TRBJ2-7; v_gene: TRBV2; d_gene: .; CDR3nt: TGTGCCAGCAGTGAAGCGCTCGTGGGGGACGAGCAGTACTTC; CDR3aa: CASSEALVGDEQYF
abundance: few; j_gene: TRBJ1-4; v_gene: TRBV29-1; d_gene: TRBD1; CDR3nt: TGCAGCGTTGTGGCAGGGGGTGGGGAAAAACTGTTTTTT; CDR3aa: CSVVAGGGEKLFF
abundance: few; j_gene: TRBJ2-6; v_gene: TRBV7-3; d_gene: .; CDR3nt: TGTGCCAGCAGCAGCCACCGAGCGGGGGCCAACGTCCTGACTTTC; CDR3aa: CASSSHRAGANVLTF
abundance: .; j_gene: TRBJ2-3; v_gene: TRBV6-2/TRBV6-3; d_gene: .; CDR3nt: TGTGCCAGCAGTGGGGGAATCACAGATACGCAGTATTTT; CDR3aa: CASSGGITDTQYF
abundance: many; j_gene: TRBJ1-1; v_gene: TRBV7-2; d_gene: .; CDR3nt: TGTGCCAGCAGCTTAGATGCGGGAGAAGCTTTCTTT; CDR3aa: CASSLDAGEAFF
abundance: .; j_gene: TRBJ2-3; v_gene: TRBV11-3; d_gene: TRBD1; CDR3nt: TGTGCCAGCAGCCGGACAGGGCAGAGAGATACGCAGTATTTT; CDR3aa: CASSRTGQRDTQYF
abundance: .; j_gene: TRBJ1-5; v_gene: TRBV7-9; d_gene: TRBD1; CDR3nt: TGTGCCAGCAGCGCGGACAGGGATGCTCAGCCCCAGCATTTT; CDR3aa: CASSADRDAQPQHF
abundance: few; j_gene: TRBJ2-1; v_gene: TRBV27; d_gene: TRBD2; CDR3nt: TGTGCCAGCAGTTTGACTGGCGGGGGGGCGGTATGGAATGAGCAGTTCTTC; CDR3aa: CASSLTGGGAVWNEQFF
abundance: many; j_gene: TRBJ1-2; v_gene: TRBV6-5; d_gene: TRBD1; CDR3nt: TGTGCCTCCACGGTGGGACAGGGTTTCTATGGCTACACCTTC; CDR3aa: CASTVGQGFYGYTF
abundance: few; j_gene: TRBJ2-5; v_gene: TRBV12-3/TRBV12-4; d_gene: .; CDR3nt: TGTGCCAGCAGTCCCCGCAGGGATCGAGGGGAGACCCAGTACTTC; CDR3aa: CASSPRRDRGETQYF
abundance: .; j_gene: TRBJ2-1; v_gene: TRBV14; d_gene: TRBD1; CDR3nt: TGTGCCAGCAGCCTCGACAGGGCGTGGAAGTTCTTC; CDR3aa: CASSLDRAWKFF
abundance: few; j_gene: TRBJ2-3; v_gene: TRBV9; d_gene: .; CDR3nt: TGTGCCAGCAGCGCGGGGAACAGGGGCACAGATACGCAGTATTTT; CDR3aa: CASSAGNRGTDTQYF
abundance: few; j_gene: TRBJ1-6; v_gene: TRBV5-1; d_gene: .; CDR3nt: TGCGCCAGCAGCCGGGCTGGGCCGGAGACAGCTAATTCACCCCTCCACTTT; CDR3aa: CASSRAGPETANSPLHF
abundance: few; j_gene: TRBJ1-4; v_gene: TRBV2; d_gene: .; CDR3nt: TGTGCCAGCACTGCCCGCCCCAGCAAAGGTGAAAAACTGTTTTTT; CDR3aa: CASTARPSKGEKLFF
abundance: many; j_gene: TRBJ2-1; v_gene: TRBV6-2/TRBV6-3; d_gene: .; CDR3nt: TGTGCCAGCAGTTACTCTGAAAAATACAATGAGCAGTTCTTC; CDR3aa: CASSYSEKYNEQFF
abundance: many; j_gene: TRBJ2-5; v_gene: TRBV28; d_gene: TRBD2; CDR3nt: TGTGCCAGCAGTACCCCGCGGGAGCCCGAGACCCAGTACTTC; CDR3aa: CASSTPREPETQYF
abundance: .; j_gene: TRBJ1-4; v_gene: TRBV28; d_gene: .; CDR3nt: TGTGCCAGCAGTTTCCCCGGGACCGGGGTAATGTTTTTT; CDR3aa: CASSFPGTGVMFF
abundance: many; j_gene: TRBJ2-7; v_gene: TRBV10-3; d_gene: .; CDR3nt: TGTGCCATCAGTGAGTCACTAGACAGGCCGACCTACGAGCAGTACTTC; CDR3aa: CAISESLDRPTYEQYF
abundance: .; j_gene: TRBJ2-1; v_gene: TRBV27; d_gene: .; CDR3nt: TGTGCCAGCAGTTTGCTCCCCACCAGTAGGGGCTCCTACAATGAGCAGTTCTTC; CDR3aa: CASSLLPTSRGSYNEQFF
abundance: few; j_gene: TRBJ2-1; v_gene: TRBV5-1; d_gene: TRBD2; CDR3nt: TGCGCCAGCATCGACTCGCTAGCGGGGGGATTATACAATGAGCAGTTCTTC; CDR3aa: CASIDSLAGGLYNEQFF
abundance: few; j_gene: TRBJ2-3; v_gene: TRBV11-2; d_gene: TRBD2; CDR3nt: TGTGCCAGCAGCTTTTTAGGACTAGACACAGATACGCAGTATTTT; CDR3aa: CASSFLGLDTDTQYF
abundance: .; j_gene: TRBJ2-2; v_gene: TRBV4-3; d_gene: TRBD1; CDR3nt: TGCGCCAGCAGCCATCCCAGACAGGGGGTGAACACCGGGGAGCTGTTTTTT; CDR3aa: CASSHPRQGVNTGELFF
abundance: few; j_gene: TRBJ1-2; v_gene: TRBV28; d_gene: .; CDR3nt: TGTGCCAGCAGAAGGGTCGCGGGCAACTATGGCTACACCTTC; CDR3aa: CASRRVAGNYGYTF
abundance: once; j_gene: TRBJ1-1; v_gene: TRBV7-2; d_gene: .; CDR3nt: TGTGCCAGCAGCTTAGATGGGGGCCCCGTTGAAGCTTTCTTT; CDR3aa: CASSLDGGPVEAFF
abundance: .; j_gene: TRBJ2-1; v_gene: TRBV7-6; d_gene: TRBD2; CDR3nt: TGTGCCAGCAGCCCGTTCGGGGGGGCAAACAATGAGCAGTTCTTC; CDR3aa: CASSPFGGANNEQFF
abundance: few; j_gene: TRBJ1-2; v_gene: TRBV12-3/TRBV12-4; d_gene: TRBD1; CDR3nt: TGTGCCAGCAGTTCGTGGACAGGGGTGGATGGCTACACCTTC; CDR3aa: CASSSWTGVDGYTF
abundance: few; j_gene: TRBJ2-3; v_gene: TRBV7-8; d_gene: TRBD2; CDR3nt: TGTGCCAGCAGCGCCGGGAGGGTCGATTCAGATACGCAGTATTTT; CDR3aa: CASSAGRVDSDTQYF
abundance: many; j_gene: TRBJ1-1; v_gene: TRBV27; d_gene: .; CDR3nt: TGTGCCAGCAGTTTGGTAGGGTACACTGAAGCTTTCTTT; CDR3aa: CASSLVGYTEAFF
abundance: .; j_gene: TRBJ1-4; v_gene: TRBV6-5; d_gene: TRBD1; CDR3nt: TGTGCCAGCAGCTCCGGACAGGGCGAGGGATTCGAAAAACTGTTTTTT; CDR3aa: CASSSGQGEGFEKLFF
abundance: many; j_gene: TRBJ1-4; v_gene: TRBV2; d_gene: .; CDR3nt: TGTGCCAGCAGTGACCCTACGCCCAGGGTACCAGATGAAAAACTGTTTTTT; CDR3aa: CASSDPTPRVPDEKLFF
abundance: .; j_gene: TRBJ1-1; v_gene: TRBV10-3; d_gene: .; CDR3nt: TGTGCCATCAGTGAGGGGAACACTGAAGCTTTCTTT; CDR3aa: CAISEGNTEAFF
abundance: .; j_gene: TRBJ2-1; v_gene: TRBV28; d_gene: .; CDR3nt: TGTGCCAGCAGTACTCGACAGTTTCAGAATGAGCAGTTCTTC; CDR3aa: CASSTRQFQNEQFF
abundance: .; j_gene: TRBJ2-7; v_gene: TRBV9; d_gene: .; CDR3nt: TGTGCCAGCAGCGTAGGGTCACCAGGGCAGTACGAGCAGTACTTC; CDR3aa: CASSVGSPGQYEQYF
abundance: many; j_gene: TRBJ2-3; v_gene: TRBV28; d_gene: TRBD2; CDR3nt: TGTGCCAGCAGTTTCGTTTCCGGGACTAGCGGGACGCAGTATTTT; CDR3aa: CASSFVSGTSGTQYF
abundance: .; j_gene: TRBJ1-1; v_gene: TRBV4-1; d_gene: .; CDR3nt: TGCGCCAGCAGCCTAAGGGAGGGGAAACCTGAAGCTTTCTTT; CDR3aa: CASSLREGKPEAFF
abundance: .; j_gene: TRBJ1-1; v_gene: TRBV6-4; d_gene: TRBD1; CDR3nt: TGTGCCAGCAGAAGGACAGGATCCGAAGCTTTCTTT; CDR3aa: CASRRTGSEAFF
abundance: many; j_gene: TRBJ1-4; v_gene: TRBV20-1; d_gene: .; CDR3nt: TGCAGTGCGAATCCGGGATTAAATGAAAAACTGTTTTTT; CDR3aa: CSANPGLNEKLFF
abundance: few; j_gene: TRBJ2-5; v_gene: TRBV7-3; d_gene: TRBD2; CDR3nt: TGTGCCAGCAGCCTGCTACAGCGGGGGGTCCAAGAGACCCAGTACTTC; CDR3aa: CASSLLQRGVQETQYF
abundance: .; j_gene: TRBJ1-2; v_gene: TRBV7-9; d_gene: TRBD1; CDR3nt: TGTGCCAGCAGCCCAGACAGGGACGGTGGCTACACCTTC; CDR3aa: CASSPDRDGGYTF
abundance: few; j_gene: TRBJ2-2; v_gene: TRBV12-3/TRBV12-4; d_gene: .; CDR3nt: TGTGCCAGCTTTGGGGCTTCCCTTCCCGGGGAGCTGTTTTTT; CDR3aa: CASFGASLPGELFF
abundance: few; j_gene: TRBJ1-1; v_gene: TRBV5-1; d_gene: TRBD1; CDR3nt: TGCGCCAGCAGTTCGCTCCCTACAGGGGAGGCTGAAGCTTTCTTT; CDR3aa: CASSSLPTGEAEAFF
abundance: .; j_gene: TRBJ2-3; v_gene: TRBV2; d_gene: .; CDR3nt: TGTGCCAGCAGTCCTCTGACTAGCACAGATACGCAGTATTTT; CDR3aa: CASSPLTSTDTQYF
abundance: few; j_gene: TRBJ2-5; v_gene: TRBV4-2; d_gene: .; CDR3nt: TGTGCCAGCAGCCAAGTAACAACGGAGACCCAGTACTTC; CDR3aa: CASSQVTTETQYF
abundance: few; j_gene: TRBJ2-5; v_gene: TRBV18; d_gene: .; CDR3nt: TGTGCCAGCGGTGAAGTCCCTGAGACCCAGTACTTC; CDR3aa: CASGEVPETQYF
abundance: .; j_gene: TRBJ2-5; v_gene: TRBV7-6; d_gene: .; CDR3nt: TGTGCCAGCAGCGGCCGGGCGCCCCAAGAGACCCAGTACTTC; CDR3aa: CASSGRAPQETQYF
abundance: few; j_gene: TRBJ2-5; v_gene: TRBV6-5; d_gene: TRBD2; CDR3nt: TGTGCCAGCAGTTACTCGACTAGCGGGGTTGGAGAGACCCAGTACTTC; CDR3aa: CASSYSTSGVGETQYF
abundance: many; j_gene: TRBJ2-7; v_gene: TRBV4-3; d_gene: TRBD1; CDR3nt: TGCGCCAGCAGCCAGAGCGACAGGGGCGACGAGCAGTACTTC; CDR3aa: CASSQSDRGDEQYF
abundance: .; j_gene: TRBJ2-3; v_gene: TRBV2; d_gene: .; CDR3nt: TGTGCCAGCAGTTCTTTGACAGCCACAGATACGCAGTATTTT; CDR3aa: CASSSLTATDTQYF
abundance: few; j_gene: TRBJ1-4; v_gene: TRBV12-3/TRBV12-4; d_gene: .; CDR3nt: TGTGCCAGCAGGAAAGGCATTACAGGGATAGGGGAAAAACTGTTTTTT; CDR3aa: CASRKGITGIGEKLFF
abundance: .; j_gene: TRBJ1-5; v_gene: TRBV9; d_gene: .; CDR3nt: TGTGCCAGCAGCGTAGATGCGAAAGAGCCCCAGCATTTT; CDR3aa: CASSVDAKEPQHF
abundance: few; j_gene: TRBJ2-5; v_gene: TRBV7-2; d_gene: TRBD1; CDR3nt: TGTGCCAGCAGCGAATACTCGGGACAGCAGTACTTC; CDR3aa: CASSEYSGQQYF
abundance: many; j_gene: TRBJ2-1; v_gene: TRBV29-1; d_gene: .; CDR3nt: TGCAGCGTTGAACCAGGCGCCGATGAGCAGTTCTTC; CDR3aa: CSVEPGADEQFF
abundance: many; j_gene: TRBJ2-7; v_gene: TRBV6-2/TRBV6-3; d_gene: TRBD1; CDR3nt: TGTGCCACCAGGACAGGGTTATACGAGCAGTACTTC; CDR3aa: CATRTGLYEQYF
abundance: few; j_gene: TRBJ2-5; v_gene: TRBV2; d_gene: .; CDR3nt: TGTGCCAGCAGCGAAACGAGGACGATGACGGGGCCCCAAGAGACCCAGTACTTC; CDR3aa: CASSETRTMTGPQETQYF